Here is one T cell receptor (beta chain) with its context. This clone occurred many times. Its antigen remains unidentified. Base qualities are missing; no much larger clone stands one base away. Enrolling through a virtual design, the prospective study's participants ranged in age from roughly 18 to 90 years and lived across 24 United States geographic areas. Cohort assignment in the prospective study relied on participant-reported clinical history from a screening survey and a study questionnaire. Recovered participants in ImmuneRACE Cohort 3 were defined as having two consecutive negative NP/OP PCR tests, clearance from a healthcare professional, or resolution of symptoms. Mobile phlebotomists in the prospective study collected whole blood, serum and a nasopharyngeal or oropharyngeal swab from every participant. Over a roughly 2-month period, participants in the prospective study had the option of providing additional blood draws and questionnaires. Before DNA extraction, prospective study blood samples were shipped either frozen or at room temperature.

Inclusive of the bounding cysteine and phenylalanine, the CDR3 is 14 residues long. Solely the CDR3 DNA is kept, with 42 bases framed from the first base. As encoded in the germline V gene (reference sequence), CDR1 is SGHAT while CDR2 is FQDESV. The V end loses 5 bases and the J end loses 2 bases, and a stretch of 13 bases separates them. The data were taken from a study of blood T cell repertoires in COVID-19 (dated by TCRdb to about 2020). Turning to the overall study: Collaborator samples came from the United States, Italy and Spain and covered acute and convalescent phases of COVID-19. The repertoires were made available in a free public database intended to serve as a resource for research on the immune response to SARS-CoV-2. Deeply sampled blood TCRbeta repertoires from subjects exposed to, actively infected with, or recovered from COVID-19 were included in the dataset. Samples were obtained from the ongoing ImmuneRACE study (first 160 participants) and from some 1,200 subjects provided by 6 global collaborators. Where HLA class I and class II types were available, the types were taken from metadata supplied by the sample provider, not from assay-based typing. Nearly every sample came with metadata listing a de-identified subject ID, COVID-19 status, age in years and sex. The prospective study material was composed of cDNA or gDNA derived from T cells, B-cell-depleted T cells, or PBMCs.

Overall results and qualifications from the work: The quantity of clinical and demographic metadata differed by source and by participant and was supplied without curation.

TCRbeta CDR3 regions were amplified from genomic DNA using the immunoSEQ Assay, a bias-controlled multiplex PCR. In the original analysis: The number of nucleated cells in each sample was estimated by amplification of reference gene primers within the assay. To quantify the absolute abundance of each unique TCRbeta CDR3 rearrangement, sequence reads were collapsed and filtered. Productive Simpson clonality was computed per sample as the square root of Simpson's diversity index over productive rearrangements. Not all clones reach the TCRdb copy of this immuneACCESS table, which keeps in-frame sequences only. Checked studies attribute under half of the gap to unresolved V genes and leave the rest unexplained. V and J calls and clone size follow that table, whereas D and trimming were derived from the DNA. Counted in this sample were around 300,000 clones; more than 75% of them appeared once. The ten most abundant clones make up roughly 3% of the sample.

The chain employs TRBV11-1 and TRBJ2-7; TRBD2 is a weak D gene call, 6 bases matching. The sequence came from a woman under 30 who had recovered from COVID-19. The sample was PBMCs or T cells enriched from blood (not recorded which). The nucleotide sequence is given as TGTGCCAGCAGCCCCCGGTGGAGGGCCTACGAGCAGTACTTC. Its protein reads: CASSPRWRAYEQYF.